The source of this T cell receptor beta chain is a study of blood T cell repertoires in COVID-19. The table came from immunoSEQ multiplex PCR; TCRdb's copy has only in-frame clones and leaves some out. The repertoire consists of more than 150,000 clones, with roughly 86% occurring once and the leading ten covering 0.99%. This clone was detected a few times. Trimming pared 5 bases from V and 6 bases from J, leaving 10 bases between. The germline gives CDR1 MDHEN, CDR2 SYDVKM. The length of the CDR3 is 12 residues. The chain combines TRBV28 with TRBJ1-2; D call uncertain. Sequenced input: peripheral blood. This sequence was found in a man younger than 35 with acute or convalescent COVID-19. CDR3 DNA: TGTGCCAGCAGTATCTACCAAGATGGCTACACCTTC. This translates into CASSIYQDGYTF.